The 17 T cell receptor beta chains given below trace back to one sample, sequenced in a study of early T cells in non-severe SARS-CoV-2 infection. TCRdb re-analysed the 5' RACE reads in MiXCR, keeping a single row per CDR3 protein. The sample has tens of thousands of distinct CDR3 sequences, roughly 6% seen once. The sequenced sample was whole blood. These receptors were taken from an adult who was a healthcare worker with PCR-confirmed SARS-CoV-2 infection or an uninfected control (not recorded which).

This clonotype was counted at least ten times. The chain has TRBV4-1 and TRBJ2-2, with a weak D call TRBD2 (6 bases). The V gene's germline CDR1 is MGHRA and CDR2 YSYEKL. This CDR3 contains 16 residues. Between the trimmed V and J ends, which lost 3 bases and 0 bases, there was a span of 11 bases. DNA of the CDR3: TGCGCCAGCAGCCATGTAGCGGATTCGAACACCGGGGAGCTGTTTTTT. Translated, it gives CASSHVADSNTGELFF.

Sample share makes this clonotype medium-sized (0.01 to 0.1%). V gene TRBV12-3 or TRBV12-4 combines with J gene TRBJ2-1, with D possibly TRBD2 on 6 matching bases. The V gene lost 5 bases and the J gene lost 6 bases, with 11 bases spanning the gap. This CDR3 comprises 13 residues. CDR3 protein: CASSPLGGNEQFF. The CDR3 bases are TGTGCCAGCAGTCCATTGGGGGGCAATGAGCAGTTCTTC.

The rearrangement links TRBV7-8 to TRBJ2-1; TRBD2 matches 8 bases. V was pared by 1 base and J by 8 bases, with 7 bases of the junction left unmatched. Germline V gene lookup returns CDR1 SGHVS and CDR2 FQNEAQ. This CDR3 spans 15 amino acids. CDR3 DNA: TGTGCCAGCAGCTTAGGTTGGACTAGCAATGATGAGCAGTTCTTC. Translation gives CASSLGWTSNDEQFF.

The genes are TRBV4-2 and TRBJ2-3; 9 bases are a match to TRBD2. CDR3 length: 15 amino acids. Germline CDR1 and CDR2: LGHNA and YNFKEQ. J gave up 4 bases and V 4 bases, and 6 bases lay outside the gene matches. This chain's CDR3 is CASSLSAGGPDTQYF. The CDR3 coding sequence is TGTGCCAGCAGCCTCTCGGCGGGAGGGCCAGATACGCAGTATTTT.

CDR3 nucleotides: TGTGCCAGCAGCTTGTCGACAGGGTTCCTAACCCACGAGCAGTACTTC. It translates to CASSLSTGFLTHEQYF. The chain is built from TRBV5-4 and TRBJ2-7, with 7 positions matching TRBD1. CDR1 and CDR2 (germline): SGHNT, YYREEE (reference sequence). The trim removed 1 base at V and 5 bases at J, leaving 12 bases unmatched. The CDR3 is 16 residues long.

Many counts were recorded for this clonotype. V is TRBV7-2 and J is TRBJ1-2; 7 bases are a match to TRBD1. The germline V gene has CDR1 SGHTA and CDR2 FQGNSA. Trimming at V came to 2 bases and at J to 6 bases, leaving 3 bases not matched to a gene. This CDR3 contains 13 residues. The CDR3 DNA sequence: TGTGCCAGCAGCTTAAACAGGGGCGATGGCTACACCTTC. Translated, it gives CASSLNRGDGYTF.

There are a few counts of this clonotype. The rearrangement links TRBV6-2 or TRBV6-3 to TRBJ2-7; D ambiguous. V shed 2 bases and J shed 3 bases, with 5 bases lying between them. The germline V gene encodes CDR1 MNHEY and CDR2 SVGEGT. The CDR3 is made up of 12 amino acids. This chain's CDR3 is CASSYAVYEQYF. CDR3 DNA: TGTGCCAGCAGTTACGCTGTCTACGAGCAGTACTTC.

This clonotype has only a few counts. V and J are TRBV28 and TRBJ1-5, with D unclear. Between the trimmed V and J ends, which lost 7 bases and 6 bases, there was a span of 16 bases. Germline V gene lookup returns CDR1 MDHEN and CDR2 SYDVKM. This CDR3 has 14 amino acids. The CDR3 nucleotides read TGTGCCAGCACCCATCTGATGAGGGTTCAGCCCCAGCATTTT. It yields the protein CASTHLMRVQPQHF.

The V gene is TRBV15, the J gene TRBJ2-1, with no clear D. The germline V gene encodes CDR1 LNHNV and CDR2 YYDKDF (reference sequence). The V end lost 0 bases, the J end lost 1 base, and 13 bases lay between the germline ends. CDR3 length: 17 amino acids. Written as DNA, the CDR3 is TGTGCCACCAGCAGAGAAGCGTACCCCCATTCCTACAATGAGCAGTTCTTC. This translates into CATSREAYPHSYNEQFF.

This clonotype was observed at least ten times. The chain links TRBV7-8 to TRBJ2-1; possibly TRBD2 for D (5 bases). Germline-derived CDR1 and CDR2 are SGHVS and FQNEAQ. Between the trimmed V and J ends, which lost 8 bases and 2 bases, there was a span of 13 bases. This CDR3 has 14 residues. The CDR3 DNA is TGTGCCAGCGGTACCCGACTAACCTACAATGAGCAGTTCTTC. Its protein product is CASGTRLTYNEQFF.

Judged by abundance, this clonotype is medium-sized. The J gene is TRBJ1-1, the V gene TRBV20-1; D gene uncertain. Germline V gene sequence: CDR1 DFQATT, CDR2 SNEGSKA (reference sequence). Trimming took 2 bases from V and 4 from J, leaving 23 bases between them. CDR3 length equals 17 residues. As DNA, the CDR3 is TGCAGTGCTAGACTAATAACCTCTGGGGTCGAGAGCACTGAAGCTTTCTTT. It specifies CSARLITSGVESTEAFF.

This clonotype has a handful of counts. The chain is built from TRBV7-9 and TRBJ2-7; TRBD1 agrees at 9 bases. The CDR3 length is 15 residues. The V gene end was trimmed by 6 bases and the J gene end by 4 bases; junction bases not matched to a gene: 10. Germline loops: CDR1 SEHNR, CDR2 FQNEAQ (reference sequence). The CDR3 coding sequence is TGTGCCAGCAGAAGGATCGGGACAGGGTTTTACGAGCAGTACTTC. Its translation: CASRRIGTGFYEQYF.

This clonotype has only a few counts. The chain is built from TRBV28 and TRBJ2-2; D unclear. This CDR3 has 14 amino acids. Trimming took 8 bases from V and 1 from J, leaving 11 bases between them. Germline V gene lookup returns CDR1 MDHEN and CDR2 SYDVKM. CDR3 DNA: TGTGCCAGCGTCCGGACGGGGAACACCGGGGAGCTGTTTTTT. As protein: CASVRTGNTGELFF.

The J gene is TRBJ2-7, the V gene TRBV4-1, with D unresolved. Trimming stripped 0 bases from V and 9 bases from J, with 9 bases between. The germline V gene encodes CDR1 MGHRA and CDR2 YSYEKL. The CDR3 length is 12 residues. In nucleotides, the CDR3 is TGCGCCAGCAGCCAAGACGGCAGTCGGCAGTACTTC. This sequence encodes CASSQDGSRQYF.

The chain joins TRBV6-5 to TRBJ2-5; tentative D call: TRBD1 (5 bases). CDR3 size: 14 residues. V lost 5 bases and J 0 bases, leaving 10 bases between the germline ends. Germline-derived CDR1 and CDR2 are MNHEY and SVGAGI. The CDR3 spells CASSADRDQETQYF. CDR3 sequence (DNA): TGTGCCAGCAGTGCAGACAGAGACCAAGAGACCCAGTACTTC.

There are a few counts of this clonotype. The CDR3 here is CASSATGIRQPQHF. As DNA, the CDR3 is TGTGCCAGCAGCGCCACAGGTATAAGGCAGCCCCAGCATTTT. The V call is TRBV7-9, the J call TRBJ1-5; a weak D match, TRBD1 (5 bases). V shed 5 bases and J shed 7 bases, with 15 bases lying between them. The germline V gene has CDR1 SEHNR and CDR2 FQNEAQ (reference sequence). This CDR3 spans 14 amino acids.

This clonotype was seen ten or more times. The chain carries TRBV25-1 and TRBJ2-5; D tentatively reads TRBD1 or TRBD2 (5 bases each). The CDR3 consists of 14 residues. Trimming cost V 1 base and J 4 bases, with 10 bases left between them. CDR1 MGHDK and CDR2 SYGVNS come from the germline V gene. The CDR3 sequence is CASSELGTVETQYF. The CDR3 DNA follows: TGTGCCAGCAGTGAATTAGGGACGGTAGAGACCCAGTACTTC.